What follows are 3 T cell receptor beta chains derived from one specimen sequenced in a study of Graves' ophthalmopathy and Graves' hyperthyroidism. Amplification of the TCR beta CDR3 regions used RNA transcripts (as template). In the first round, RT-PCR was carried out with HTBI primers, and a multiplex PCR formed the second round. TCRdb redid the calling of the multiplex PCR reads with MiXCR, one entry per CDR3 protein. The table has over 150,000 distinct CDR3 sequences, approximately 40% seen once; the top ten hold roughly 5.8%. Sequencing was done on a sample of peripheral blood. The receptors here all came from a woman between 40 and 50 years old with Graves' ophthalmopathy.

This clonotype was counted many times. J is TRBJ1-6 and V is TRBV19, with D maybe TRBD1 (5 bases). V lost 5 bases and J 6 bases, leaving 11 bases between the germline ends. Per germline, CDR1 LNHDA and CDR2 SQIVND (reference sequence). There are 14 residues in the CDR3. The CDR3 DNA reads as TGTGCCAGTAGTCCGAGGGACCTTAATTCACCCCTCCACTTT. Its translation is CASSPRDLNSPLHF.

This clonotype was counted at least ten times. The chain links TRBV4-1 to TRBJ2-7; a weak D match, TRBD2 (6 bases). V was cut by 2 bases and J by 4 bases, with 6 bases left in between. The germline gives CDR1 MGHRA, CDR2 YSYEKL. This CDR3 region has 12 residues. CDR3 region: CASSQSGYEQYF. In DNA, the CDR3 is TGCGCCAGCAGCCAAAGCGGGTACGAGCAGTACTTC.

The J gene is TRBJ1-2, the V gene TRBV6-5, with D hard to call. Trimming stripped 0 bases from V and 11 bases from J, with 10 bases between. CDR3 length equals 12 residues. The germline CDR1 and CDR2 sequences are MNHEY and SVGAGI. CDR3 loop: CASSYSQSGYTF. DNA for the CDR3: TGTGCCAGCAGTTACTCCCAGTCAGGTTACACCTTC.